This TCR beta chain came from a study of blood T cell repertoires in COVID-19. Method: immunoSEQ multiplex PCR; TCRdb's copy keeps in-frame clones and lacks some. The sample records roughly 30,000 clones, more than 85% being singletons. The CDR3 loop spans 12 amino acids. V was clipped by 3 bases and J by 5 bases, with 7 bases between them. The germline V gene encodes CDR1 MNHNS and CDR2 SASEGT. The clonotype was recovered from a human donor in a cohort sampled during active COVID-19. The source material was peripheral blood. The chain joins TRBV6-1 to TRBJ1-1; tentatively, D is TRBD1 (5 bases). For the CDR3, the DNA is TGTGCCAGCAGTGACAGGGAAACTGAAGCTTTCTTT. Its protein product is CASSDRETEAFF.